The 23 T cell receptor beta chains given below trace back to one sample, sequenced in a study of tissue T cells after allogeneic stem cell transplantation. Method: immunoSEQ multiplex PCR; TCRdb's copy keeps in-frame clones and lacks some. The sample consists of over 40,000 clones, around 70% of them appearing once. The sample taken for sequencing was sorted cells pooled from one or two spleens. The receptors come from a pool of C57BL/6 mice in good health.

A note on this clone: Mouse germline and gene names are used. The read terminates 1 residue ahead of where the CDR3 ends, so the germline J gene completes it. The J gene is TRBJ2-3, the V gene TRBV5, with D unresolved. Trimming shortened V by 5 bases and J by 4 bases, and 4 bases separated the two germline ends. The CDR3 extends over 11 amino acids. Germline values: CDR1 LGHNA, CDR2 YNLKQL (reference sequence). The part of the CDR3 DNA that was read is TGTGCCAGCAGCTCCACAGAAACGCTGTAT. Its protein product is CASSSTETLY. The entire CDR3 reads CASSSTETLYF.

On this clone: Genes here carry mouse names. Read sequence stops 1 residue before the CDR3 end, and the germline J gene provides the missing end. V is TRBV31 and J is TRBJ1-1, with TRBD1 matching over 7 bases. Germline CDR1 GKSSPN, CDR2 SITVG. The CDR3 is 13 amino acids. J gave up 7 bases and V 0 bases, and 5 bases lay outside the gene matches. CDR3 amino acids: CAWSLEGAGEVFF. CDR3 DNA (partial): TGTGCCTGGAGTCTAGAGGGGGCGGGAGAAGTCTTC.

Concerning this clone: Gene names and germline refer to mouse. Read data end 1 residue before the CDR3 end; the end is taken from the germline J gene. The rearrangement joins TRBV13-1 to TRBJ2-7; TRBD2 matches at 9 bases. This CDR3 has 14 amino acids. Germline-derived CDR1 and CDR2 are NSHNY and SYGAGN. Trimming removed 0 bases from V and 7 bases from J; junction bases left unmatched: 5. CDR3 loop: CASSDAGWGGEQYF. The sequenced part of the CDR3 DNA is TGTGCCAGCAGTGATGCGGGCTGGGGGGGGGAACAGTAC.

This clone showed up just a few times. These gene names are mouse names. The read terminates 1 residue ahead of where the CDR3 ends, so the germline J gene completes it. This chain joins TRBV13-1 and TRBJ2-1, with 8 bases identical to TRBD2. This CDR3 is 13 amino acids long. Trimming took 10 bases from V and 7 from J; bases not matched to a gene: 10. The germline V gene has CDR1 NSHNY and CDR2 SYGAGN. The CDR3 region is CASLGGARAEQFF. The sequenced part of the CDR3 DNA is TGTGCCTCGCTGGGGGGCGCGAGGGCTGAGCAGTTC.

Note on this clone: Gene names are the mouse ones. The read terminates 1 residue before the CDR3 end, so the remaining end is supplied by the germline J gene. The V gene is TRBV26, the J gene TRBJ2-1, with D possibly being TRBD2 (7 bases). The ends were cut back, 2 bases at V and 6 bases at J, with 8 bases in the middle. The germline gives CDR1 KGHPV, CDR2 FQNQEV (reference sequence). The CDR3 sequence is 13 residues long. CDR3: CASSLLGAAEQFF. Partial CDR3 DNA: TGTGCCAGCAGTCTGCTGGGGGCTGCTGAGCAGTTC.

This clone was detected only a few times. Gene names and germline match the mouse. From the germline J gene comes the end of the CDR3, since the read stops 1 residue before it. The chain links TRBV19 to TRBJ2-7; 12 bases line up with TRBD2. The V and J ends lost 2 bases and 7 bases, in that order; junction bases with no gene match: 7. Germline V gene data show CDR1 as FNHDT and CDR2 as SITEND (reference sequence). The CDR3 length is 15 residues. CDR3 DNA, as far as it was read: TGTGCCAGCAGTATTTTGACTGGGGGGGCGGGGGAACAGTAC. This gives the protein CASSILTGGAGEQY. The complete CDR3 sequence is CASSILTGGAGEQYF.

With regard to this clone: Gene names refer to mouse genes. The read stops 1 residue short of the end of the CDR3; the missing end is completed from the germline J gene. The chain couples TRBV1 to TRBJ1-6; 8 bases align to TRBD1. TRBJ1-6 counts as an open reading frame of uncertain function. The germline V gene has CDR1 NSQYPW and CDR2 LRSPGD (reference sequence). V dropped 0 bases and J dropped 6; count of bases not matched to a gene: 1. The CDR3 is 15 residues long. This chain's CDR3 is CTCSADRGLNSPLYF. CDR3 DNA (partial): TGCACCTGCAGTGCAGACAGGGGGCTTAATTCGCCCCTCTAC.

Of note for this clone: Genes and germline come from the mouse. The missing CDR3 end, 1 residue past where the read stops, is filled in from the germline J gene. The chain recombines TRBV13-2 with TRBJ1-2; D ambiguous. V dropped 0 bases and J dropped 0 bases, with 9 bases sitting between them. This CDR3 is 15 amino acids long. Germline CDR1 reads NNHNN; CDR2 reads SYGAGS (reference sequence). The sequenced part of the CDR3 DNA is TGTGCCAGCGGTGATGCACAAATTGCAAACTCCGACTACACC. Its translation is CASGDAQIANSDYT. The complete CDR3 protein is CASGDAQIANSDYTF.

As regards this clone: Germline and genes: mouse. The read finishes 1 residue shy of the CDR3 end, and the germline J gene is used to complete it. The rearrangement links TRBV17 to TRBJ1-1; D is unresolved. Germline CDR1 and CDR2: MNHDT and YYDKIL. V was pared by 3 bases and J by 3 bases, with 8 bases between. The CDR3 runs to 13 residues. The CDR3 loop is CASSRGADTEVFF. CDR3 bases read: TGTGCTAGCAGTAGGGGCGCAGACACAGAAGTCTTC.

Turning to this clone: Gene names denote mouse genes. The CDR3 sequence: CASRETGKGTEVFF. The sequenced part of the CDR3 DNA is TGTGCCAGCAGGGAGACAGGGAAGGGCACAGAAGTCTTC. The V and J genes are TRBV15 and TRBJ1-1; TRBD1 agrees at 7 bases. Coverage ceases 1 residue before the CDR3 finishes, and the germline J gene fills in the end. With 6 bases clipped from V and 4 bases from J, the junction kept 8 bases outside the gene matches. The CDR3 has 14 amino acids. Germline V gene sequence: CDR1 SGHND, CDR2 FRSKSL.

This clone was seen once. The gene names here belong to mouse. The CDR3 end lies 1 residue beyond the end of the read and is filled in from the germline J gene. This chain joins TRBV1 and TRBJ2-1; 11 positions agree with TRBD2. The J segment lost 4 bases and the V segment lost 9 bases, leaving 2 bases of the junction unmatched. CDR3 length: 13 amino acids. Germline lookup yields CDR1 NSQYPW and CDR2 LRSPGD (reference sequence). The CDR3 loop is CTWGTGGYAEQFF. The CDR3 bases that were read are TGCACCTGGGGGACTGGGGGTTATGCTGAGCAGTTC.

This clone was recorded only once. Germline and genes here are mouse. The read falls 1 residue short of the CDR3 end, and the missing part is taken from the germline J gene. This rearrangement joins TRBV20 to TRBJ2-4; D is ambiguous. The germline gives CDR1 GFQATS, CDR2 STVNSAI. V lost 2 bases to trimming and J lost 0 bases, with 6 bases between them. This CDR3 region has 13 residues. The CDR3 sequence is CGARLGSQNTLYF. The CDR3 DNA, read in part, is TGTGGTGCTAGGTTGGGTAGTCAAAACACCTTGTAC. Variable domain in full (rest from reference TRBV20 and TRBJ2-4): GALVYQYPRRTICKSGTSMRMECQAVGFQATSVAWYRQSPQKTFELIALSTVNSAIKYEQNFTQEKFPISHPNLSFSSMTVLNAYLEDRGLYLCGARLGSQNTLYFGAGTRLSVL.

Concerning this clone itself: Gene names are the mouse ones. The read stops 1 residue short of the end of the CDR3; the missing end is completed from the germline J gene. The chain joins TRBV19 to TRBJ2-5; perhaps D is TRBD1 or TRBD2 (5 bases each). The germline CDR1 and CDR2 sequences are FNHDT and SITEND (reference sequence). This CDR3 comprises 12 residues. Trimming pared 7 bases from V and 0 bases from J, leaving 6 bases between. Incomplete CDR3 DNA: TGTGCCAGCGGGGGTAACCAAGACACCCAGTAC. Its protein is CASGGNQDTQY. The CDR3 in full is CASGGNQDTQYF.

A remark on this clone: Gene names and germline match the mouse. The observed sequence ends 1 residue before the CDR3 terminus, with the missing tail filled in from the germline J gene. The chain joins TRBV16 to TRBJ1-4; the match to TRBD1 covers 7 bases. V was pared by 4 bases and J by 5 bases, with 1 base of the junction left unmatched. Germline assignment: CDR1 SGHSA and CDR2 FRNQAP. The CDR3 contains 13 residues. The sequenced CDR3 bases are TGTGCAAGCAGCTCGGGACAGAACGAAAGATTATTT. Protein sequence: CASSSGQNERLF. The full CDR3 is CASSSGQNERLFF.

This clone was counted a single time. All gene names here are mouse names. The read ends 1 residue shy of where the CDR3 ends; the end is completed using the germline J gene. This rearrangement joins TRBV3 to TRBJ1-1; D might be TRBD1 (5 bases). V shed 0 bases and J shed 0 bases, with 5 bases lying between them. The CDR3 has 14 amino acids. Germline CDR1 SNHLY, CDR2 FYNGKV (reference sequence). The DNA read from the CDR3 is TGTGCCAGCAGCTTAGCAGGGGCAAACACAGAAGTCTTC. This encodes CASSLAGANTEVF. The full-length CDR3 reads as CASSLAGANTEVFF.

In this sample, this clone turned up a few times. Gene names and germline refer to mouse. The read is 1 residue too short to cover the CDR3 end, so that end is filled in from the germline J gene. The rearrangement uses TRBV17 and TRBJ2-7; D ambiguous. From germline, CDR1 is MNHDT and CDR2 YYDKIL. Trimming cost V 2 bases and J 0 bases, with 11 bases left between them. The CDR3 sequence is 15 residues long. This CDR3 is CASSRRGALSYEQYF. The sequenced CDR3 bases are TGTGCTAGCAGTAGACGGGGAGCCCTCTCCTATGAACAGTAC.

To note about this clone: Gene names are mouse gene names. The read falls 1 residue short of the CDR3 end, and the missing part is taken from the germline J gene. The chain joins TRBV31 to TRBJ2-7; 11 bases map to TRBD2. Germline CDR1 is GKSSPN and CDR2 is SITVG. J was trimmed by 4 bases and V by 0 bases; bases with no gene match: 5. The CDR3 is 15 residues long. The CDR3 DNA, read in part, is TGTGCCTGGAGTCTAGGACTGGGGGGTTTGTATGAACAGTAC. Its translation: CAWSLGLGGLYEQY. The CDR3 as a whole reads CAWSLGLGGLYEQYF.

With regard to this clone: Each gene name is a mouse one. The read gets to within 1 residue of the CDR3 end, and the germline J gene fills in the rest. This chain uses TRBV13-1 with TRBJ1-1; a possible D gene is TRBD1 (6 bases). Per germline, CDR1 NSHNY and CDR2 SYGAGN. The CDR3 covers 14 residues. V shed 5 bases and J shed 0 bases, with 11 bases lying between them. The sequenced CDR3 bases are TGTGCCAGCAGGGAGGGGGGGGCAAACACAGAAGTCTTC. Residues: CASREGGANTEVF. Given in full, the CDR3 is CASREGGANTEVFF.

Of note for this clone: Mouse germline and gene names are used. The CDR3 is cut off 1 residue early in the read; its end comes from the germline J gene. The chain joins TRBV5 to TRBJ2-2, with a weak D call TRBD2 (6 bases). Between the trimmed V and J ends, which lost 0 bases and 2 bases, there was a span of 10 bases. The CDR3 has 16 residues. Germline CDR1 and CDR2: LGHNA and YNLKQL (reference sequence). CDR3 DNA (partial): TGTGCCAGCAGCCAAGAGGCAGGGACTAACACCGGGCAGCTCTAC. Translation gives CASSQEAGTNTGQLY. The full-length CDR3 reads as CASSQEAGTNTGQLYF.

This clone was observed a handful of times. Each gene name is a mouse one. The CDR3 goes on 1 residue after the read ends, and that part is filled in from the germline J gene. V gene TRBV20 combines with J gene TRBJ1-5; D unclear. Germline V gene sequence: CDR1 GFQATS, CDR2 STVNSAI. Trimming removed 0 bases from V and 5 bases from J, with 5 bases in between. The CDR3 has 12 amino acids. CDR3 sequence: CGARDRDQAPLF. CDR3 DNA (partial): TGTGGTGCTAGGGATCGAGACCAGGCTCCGCTT.

As regards this clone: Gene names refer to mouse genes. Sequencing ends 1 residue short of the CDR3 end; the germline J gene provides the rest. This chain links TRBV12-1 with TRBJ1-6; D may be TRBD1 (6 bases). TRBJ1-6 is assigned to the ORF class and has an uncertain function. The CDR3 loop spans 16 amino acids. Germline loops: CDR1 SGHSN, CDR2 HYEKVE. With 0 bases removed from V and 0 bases from J, the gap between germline ends came to 8 bases. The CDR3 reads CASSLEGVSYNSPLYF. The CDR3 bases that were read are TGTGCCAGCTCTCTCGAGGGGGTTTCCTATAATTCGCCCCTCTAC.

About this clone: Mouse names are used for the genes. Read sequence stops 1 residue before the CDR3 end, and the germline J gene provides the missing end. The J gene is TRBJ2-4, the V gene TRBV19; 9 nucleotides match TRBD1. There are 14 residues in the CDR3. Germline CDR1 FNHDT, CDR2 SITEND (reference sequence). Losses at the gene ends were 2 bases for V and 4 bases for J; bases not matched to a gene: 2. This CDR3 reads CASSMTGGENTLYF. CDR3 bases read: TGTGCCAGCAGTATGACAGGGGGAGAAAACACCTTGTAC.

This clone was found once. The listed genes are named as in mouse. The read stops 1 residue short of the end of the CDR3; the missing end is completed from the germline J gene. The chain uses TRBV13-3 and TRBJ1-1; possibly TRBD1 for D (5 bases). The V gene's germline CDR1 is NNHDY and CDR2 SYVADS. The CDR3 runs 13 residues. V lost 0 bases to trimming and J lost 4 bases, with 7 bases between them. The sequenced part of the CDR3 DNA is TGTGCCAGCAGTGATGGGGGCGGCACAGAAGTCTTC. This codes for CASSDGGGTEVF. From start to end, the CDR3 is CASSDGGGTEVFF.